One sample yielded the 18 T cell receptor beta chains listed below, sequenced in a study of T cell responses to AZD1222 COVID-19 vaccine. Profiled with immunoSEQ multiplex PCR; TCRdb holds only in-frame clones, not every one. Seen here are about 93,000 clones, about nine tenths observed once, and the top ten hold 2.8%. The source was peripheral blood, collected on day 0 of MenACWY control vaccination. These receptors were taken from an adult in good health.

This chain uses TRBV6-5 with TRBJ2-7; D is ambiguous. Germline CDR1 MNHEY, CDR2 SVGAGI. This CDR3 comprises 13 residues. V lost 0 bases, J lost 4 bases, and 7 bases lay in between. CDR3: CASSYSLQYEQYF. The CDR3 coding sequence is TGTGCCAGCAGTTACTCGTTGCAGTACGAGCAGTACTTC.

The V gene is TRBV7-9, the J gene TRBJ1-2, with no clear D. This CDR3 comprises 12 residues. The ends were cut back, 1 base at V and 8 bases at J, with 8 bases in the middle. Germline CDR1 and CDR2: SEHNR and FQNEAQ (reference sequence). CDR3 nucleotides: TGTGCCAGCAGCTTAGAAAGATTAGGCTACACCTTC. Translation gives CASSLERLGYTF.

V and J are TRBV6-5 and TRBJ1-4, with a weak D call TRBD1 (6 bases). The V end lost 0 bases, the J end lost 6 bases, and 11 bases lay between the germline ends. Germline V gene lookup returns CDR1 MNHEY and CDR2 SVGAGI. The CDR3 is 15 amino acids. The CDR3 DNA reads as TGTGCCAGCAGTTACTCAGGACAGCCGTATGAAAAACTGTTTTTT. Translated: CASSYSGQPYEKLFF.

The rearrangement joins TRBV25-1 to TRBJ1-2, with D maybe TRBD1 (5 bases). The ends were cut back, 8 bases at V and 8 bases at J, with 18 bases in the middle. The CDR3 covers 13 residues. The germline gives CDR1 MGHDK, CDR2 SYGVNS. The CDR3 nucleotides read TGTGCCAGCTCTTCCGGGGCCCTATGGGGCTACACCTTC. Translated: CASSSGALWGYTF.

The rearrangement uses TRBV28 and TRBJ1-1, with D hard to call. Trimming removed 10 bases at V and 0 bases at J, with 15 bases between. This CDR3 has 14 residues. Looked up from germline, CDR1 is MDHEN and CDR2 is SYDVKM. The CDR3: CATHRAGMNTEAFF. The CDR3 DNA follows: TGTGCCACGCATAGGGCGGGGATGAACACTGAAGCTTTCTTT.

This clone showed up just once. V usage is TRBV4-2 and J usage is TRBJ1-1, with TRBD1 matching over 9 bases. V lost 4 bases and J lost 3; bases outside the gene matches: 3. The CDR3 spans 14 residues. Germline V lookup: CDR1 LGHNA, CDR2 YNFKEQ. The chain's CDR3 is CASSLGQGDTEAFF. CDR3 DNA sequence: TGTGCCAGCAGCCTGGGACAGGGAGACACTGAAGCTTTCTTT.

This chain links TRBV19 with TRBJ1-5; tentatively, D is TRBD1 (6 bases). CDR1 is LNHDA, CDR2 SQIVND, per germline (reference sequence). The CDR3 totals 14 residues. V lost 7 bases and J 11 bases, leaving 21 bases between the germline ends. This CDR3 is CASKNLEQGRSQHF. CDR3 coding DNA: TGTGCCAGTAAAAATCTCGAACAGGGCCGGTCCCAGCATTTT.

The chain recombines TRBV30 with TRBJ1-5, with TRBD1 identical over 7 bases. The CDR3 covers 16 residues. J lost 2 bases, V lost 2 bases, and 9 bases had no gene match. Germline V CDR1 and CDR2: GTSNPN, SVGIG (reference sequence). The CDR3 sequence: CAWSTGDNLGNQPQHF. In DNA, the CDR3 is TGTGCCTGGAGTACAGGGGACAACTTGGGCAATCAGCCCCAGCATTTT.

This chain uses TRBV9 with TRBJ1-3; no definite D call. Germline lookup yields CDR1 SGDLS and CDR2 YYNGEE. The length of the CDR3 is 14 residues. V was shortened by 3 bases and J by 6 bases, with 13 bases between the two germline ends. CDR3 protein: CASSDEGRVNTIYF. As DNA, the CDR3 is TGTGCCAGCAGCGATGAGGGTCGTGTAAACACCATATATTTT.

The chain is built from TRBV3-1 (or the pseudogene TRBV3-2) and TRBJ2-5, with D unclear. V was pared by 4 bases and J by 9 bases, with 3 bases between. CDR3 length: 9 residues. In germline, CDR1 is LGHDT, CDR2 YNNKEL (reference sequence). This chain's CDR3 is CASSPPQYF. Here the CDR3 DNA reads TGTGCCAGCAGCCCTCCCCAGTACTTC.

V gene TRBV5-6 combines with J gene TRBJ2-6; D gene ambiguous. CDR3 length equals 13 residues. Germline assignment: CDR1 SGHDT and CDR2 YYEEEE. Trimming pared 7 bases from V and 2 bases from J, leaving 7 bases between. Here the CDR3 DNA reads TGTGCCAGCTTAAGCGCTGGGGCCAACGTCCTGACTTTC. Translation gives CASLSAGANVLTF.

Comments on this clone: Relative to the germline gene, one junction end is altered; a read error may explain this. This CDR3 reads CSSSSHRVTDTQYF. The DNA for the CDR3 is TGTTCCAGCAGCTCCCACAGGGTTACAGATACGCAGTATTTT. This chain connects TRBV7-8 to TRBJ2-3; a possible D gene is TRBD1 (6 bases). The CDR3 has 14 amino acids. CDR1 is SGHVS and CDR2 is FQNEAQ in the germline V gene.

This clone was recorded a few times. This sequence joins TRBV5-1 and TRBJ1-1; tentatively, D is TRBD1 (5 bases). V was cut by 4 bases and J by 1 base, with 14 bases left in between. Germline values: CDR1 SGHRS, CDR2 YFSETQ. The CDR3 runs to 15 residues. The CDR3 nucleotides read TGCGCCAGCAGCAGGGGTGGGCGGTCGAACACTGAAGCTTTCTTT. Residues: CASSRGGRSNTEAFF.

The chain is built from TRBV9 and TRBJ2-7; TRBD2 matches 15 bases. Trimming at V came to 4 bases and at J to 5 bases, leaving 4 bases not matched to a gene. There are 15 residues in the CDR3. Germline-derived CDR1 and CDR2 are SGDLS and YYNGEE. The CDR3 loop reads CASSPRTSGGDEQYF. In DNA form, the CDR3 reads TGTGCCAGCAGCCCCCGGACTAGCGGGGGGGACGAGCAGTACTTC.

CDR3 coding DNA: TGTGCCAGCAGTAGCATGGGACTAGCGGGACCCTACGAGCAGTACTTC. Translating gives CASSSMGLAGPYEQYF. The rearrangement links TRBV27 to TRBJ2-7; TRBD2 matches at 13 bases. Per germline, CDR1 MNHEY and CDR2 SMNVEV (reference sequence). With 5 bases clipped from V and 2 bases from J, the junction kept 6 bases outside the gene matches. This CDR3 is 16 amino acids long.

V and J are TRBV30 and TRBJ2-7, with TRBD1 matching 10 bases. From germline, CDR1 is GTSNPN and CDR2 SVGIG (reference sequence). The CDR3 length is 13 residues. V trimming: 2 bases; J trimming: 7 bases; junction bases outside the gene matches: 5. For the CDR3, the DNA is TGTGCCTGGAGTAGACAGGGGGCCGGGGAGCAGTACTTC. Translation gives CAWSRQGAGEQYF.

This rearrangement joins TRBV30 to TRBJ1-6, with TRBD1 matching over 7 bases. With 5 bases clipped from V and 7 bases from J, the junction kept 5 bases outside the gene matches. The CDR3 spans 13 residues. CDR1 GTSNPN and CDR2 SVGIG come from the germline V gene (reference sequence). The chain's CDR3 is CAWQQGTNSPLHF. CDR3 in DNA: TGTGCCTGGCAACAGGGGACGAATTCACCCCTCCACTTT.

This clone is a singleton in its sample. The chain couples TRBV27 to TRBJ2-1; TRBD1 matches 7 bases. The CDR3 extends over 14 amino acids. The germline V gene has CDR1 MNHEY and CDR2 SMNVEV (reference sequence). With V trimmed by 6 bases and J by 2 bases, 4 bases remained unmatched. This CDR3 is CASSPGQAYNEQFF. For the CDR3, the DNA is TGTGCCAGCAGCCCCGGACAGGCCTACAATGAGCAGTTCTTC.